One T cell receptor (beta chain) is described in this entry. Trimming removed 7 bases from V and 2 bases from J, with 13 bases in between. The CDR3 is 14 residues long. The germline gives CDR1 ENHRY, CDR2 SYGVKD. Researchers took RNA transcripts and amplified TCR beta CDR3 regions from them. The library came from an HTBI-primed first-round RT-PCR and a second-round multiplex PCR. MiXCR was run by TCRdb on the multiplex PCR reads, yielding one entry per CDR3 protein. Among a few hundred thousand distinct CDR3 sequences listed, under 40% were seen once. This sample was included in a study of Graves' ophthalmopathy and Graves' hyperthyroidism. The overall study: Being free of ophthalmopathy for 18 months of follow-up defined stable hyperthyroidism.

Lactation, pregnancy, uncontrolled infections and other autoimmune diseases were all grounds for excluding patients. The sequence was obtained from an adult man with Graves' hyperthyroidism. The chain is built from TRBV10-3 and TRBJ2-3, with D possibly matching TRBD1 (5 bases). The sequencing sample was made of peripheral blood or thyroid tissue (not recorded which). The CDR3: CAIKTGVFTDTQYF. CDR3 nucleotides: TGTGCCATCAAAACAGGAGTCTTCACAGATACGCAGTATTTT.